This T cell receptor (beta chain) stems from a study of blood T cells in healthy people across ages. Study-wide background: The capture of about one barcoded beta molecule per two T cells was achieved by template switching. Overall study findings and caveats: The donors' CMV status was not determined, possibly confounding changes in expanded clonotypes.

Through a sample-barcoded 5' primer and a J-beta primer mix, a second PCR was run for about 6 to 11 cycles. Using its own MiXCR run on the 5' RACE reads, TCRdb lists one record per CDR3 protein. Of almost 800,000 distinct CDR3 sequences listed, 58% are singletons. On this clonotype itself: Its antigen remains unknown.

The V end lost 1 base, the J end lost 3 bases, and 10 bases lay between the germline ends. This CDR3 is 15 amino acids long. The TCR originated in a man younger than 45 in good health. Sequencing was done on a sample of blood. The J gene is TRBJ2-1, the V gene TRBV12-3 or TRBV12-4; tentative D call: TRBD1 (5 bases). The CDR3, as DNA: TGTGCCAGCAGTTTAGGGTGGGGCGGCTACAATGAGCAGTTCTTC. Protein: CASSLGWGGYNEQFF.